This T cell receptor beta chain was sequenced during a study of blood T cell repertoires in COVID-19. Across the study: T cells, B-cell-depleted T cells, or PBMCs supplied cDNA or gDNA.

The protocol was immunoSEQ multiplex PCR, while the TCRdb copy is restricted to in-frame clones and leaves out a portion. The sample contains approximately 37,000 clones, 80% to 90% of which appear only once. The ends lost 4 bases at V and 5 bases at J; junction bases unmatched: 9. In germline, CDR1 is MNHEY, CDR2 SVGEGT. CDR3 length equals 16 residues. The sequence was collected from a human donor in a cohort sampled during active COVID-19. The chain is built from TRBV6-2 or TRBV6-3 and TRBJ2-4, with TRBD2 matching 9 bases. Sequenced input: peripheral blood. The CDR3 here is CASSFHSGRTENIQYF. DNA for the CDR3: TGTGCCAGCAGTTTCCATAGCGGGAGAACGGAAAACATTCAGTACTTC.